This T cell receptor (beta chain) was identified in a study of glioma-infiltrating T cells after dendritic cell vaccination. Study information: Patients received autologous tumor lysate-pulsed dendritic cell vaccination between about 2002 and 2013. Patients received three intradermal dendritic cell vaccine injections at biweekly intervals.

TCRB CDR3 was amplified from 2 ug genomic DNA or less. Profiling relied on immunoSEQ multiplex PCR, and the TCRdb table lists in-frame clones only, not all of them. This table has about 92,000 clones, around 86% appearing once. Selection required adequate fresh-frozen tumor tissue plus more than two years' survival data. V lost 3 bases and J lost 4; bases outside the gene matches: 12. The CDR3 is 18 residues long. Germline V lookup: CDR1 MGHRA, CDR2 YSYEKL. The source was blood, collected before dendritic cell vaccination. V gene TRBV4-1 combines with J gene TRBJ2-3; 11 bases align to TRBD1. The TCR was taken from a human donor with glioblastoma. DNA for the CDR3: TGCGCCAGCAGCCATGATCCCGGACAGGGGGCAGAGGCAGATACGCAGTATTTT. This translates into CASSHDPGQGAEADTQYF.